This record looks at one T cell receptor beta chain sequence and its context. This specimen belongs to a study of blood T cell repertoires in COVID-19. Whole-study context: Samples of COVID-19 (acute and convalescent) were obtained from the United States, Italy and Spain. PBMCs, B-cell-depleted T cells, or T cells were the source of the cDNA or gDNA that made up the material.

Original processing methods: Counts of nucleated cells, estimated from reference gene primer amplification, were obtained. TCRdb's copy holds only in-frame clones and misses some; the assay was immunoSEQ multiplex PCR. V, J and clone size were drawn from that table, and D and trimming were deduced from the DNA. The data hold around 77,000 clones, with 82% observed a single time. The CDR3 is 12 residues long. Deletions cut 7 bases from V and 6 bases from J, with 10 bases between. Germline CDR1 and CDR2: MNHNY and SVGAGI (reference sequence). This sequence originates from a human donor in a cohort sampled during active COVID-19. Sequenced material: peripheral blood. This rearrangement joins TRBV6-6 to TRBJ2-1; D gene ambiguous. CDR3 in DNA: TGTGCCAGCACGACGGCAGGCAATGAGCAGTTCTTC. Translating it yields CASTTAGNEQFF.